These T cell receptor beta chains were read from a single sample in a study of neurological immune-mediated disorders. TCRdb processed the 5' RACE reads anew with MiXCR; each CDR3 protein has one entry. The table has about 21,000 distinct CDR3 sequences, approximately 5.9% seen once. Sequenced sample: CD8+ T cells from blood. The receptors here all came from a man aged 18 to 30 in good health. The CDR3 runs from the conserved cysteine through the conserved F or W. The D gene is left open where the match is weak. Size is stated for part of the rows, as once, few or many counts, or as a class when the clone is expanded.

CDR3 length,D gene,V gene,clone size,J gene,CDR3 DNA,CDR3 protein
15,NA,TRBV5-1,many,TRBJ1-1,TGCGCCAGCAGCTTCATACCGACGGGTCCTCCTGAAGCTTTCTTT,CASSFIPTGPPEAFF
13,NA,TRBV5-6,many,TRBJ2-7,TGTGCCAGCAGCTTGGCTGTGGGCAGCGAGCAGTACTTC,CASSLAVGSEQYF
14,NA,TRBV5-1,many,TRBJ1-1,TGCGCCAGCAGCTTGGCGTTTGGGGTCACTGAAGCTTTCTTT,CASSLAFGVTEAFF
15,NA,TRBV4-1,many,TRBJ2-1,TGCGCCAGCAGCCTCGGGACTTACTCCTACAATGAGCAGTTCTTC,CASSLGTYSYNEQFF
19,NA,TRBV5-1,once,TRBJ1-4,TGCGCCAGCAGCGCGGGGCGAAACCTCATTCGGGCAACTAATGAAAAACTGTTTTTT,CASSAGRNLIRATNEKLFF
15,NA,TRBV15,many,TRBJ1-5,TGTGCCACCAGCAGAGGCCCGAACAGGGACCAGCCCCAGCATTTT,CATSRGPNRDQPQHF
12,NA,TRBV20-1,many,TRBJ2-2,TGCAGTGCTAGTTTGCCCACCGGGGAGCTGTTTTTT,CSASLPTGELFF
13,NA,TRBV4-1,few,TRBJ1-1,TGCGCCAGCAGCCAACCAGGGAACACTGAAGCTTTCTTT,CASSQPGNTEAFF
11,NA,TRBV28,NA,TRBJ2-7,TGTGACAGCAGTACCGGGAAAGAGCAGTACTTC,CDSSTGKEQYF
13,NA,TRBV7-9,many,TRBJ2-3,TGTGCCAGCAACCAAGCAGGAGTGGATACGCAGTATTTT,CASNQAGVDTQYF
14,NA,TRBV6-6,many,TRBJ1-1,TGTGCCAGCAGTTACTCAGGCGAGAACACTGAAGCTTTCTTT,CASSYSGENTEAFF
16,NA,TRBV5-6,many,TRBJ2-7,TGTGCCAGCAGCTTGTTTGCAGGGCTTAGCTCCTACGAGCAGTACTTC,CASSLFAGLSSYEQYF
15,TRBD1,TRBV20-1,many,TRBJ2-7,TGCAGTGCTTACCAGAGGACAGGTCATTCCTACGAGCAGTACTTC,CSAYQRTGHSYEQYF
16,NA,TRBV9,many,TRBJ2-7,TGTGCCAGCAGCGTAGCTACGGACAGTCCCTCCTACGAGCAGTACTTC,CASSVATDSPSYEQYF
15,TRBD2,TRBV7-8,many,TRBJ2-1,TGTGCCAGCAGTCCCACTAGCGGGGTTAGGGGTGAGCAGTTCTTC,CASSPTSGVRGEQFF
14,NA,TRBV7-2,many,TRBJ2-1,TGTGCCAGCAGCTTCGGTTCTGGCTACAATGAGCAGTTCTTC,CASSFGSGYNEQFF
15,TRBD2,TRBV20-1,many,TRBJ2-5,TGCAGTGCTGATTCGGGACTAGCGGTCCAAGAGACCCAGTACTTC,CSADSGLAVQETQYF
14,TRBD1,TRBV29-1,many,TRBJ2-5,TGCAGCGTTGTCCGGGACAGAAAAGAAGAGACCCAGTACTTC,CSVVRDRKEETQYF
11,NA,TRBV20-1,many,TRBJ2-5,TGCAGTGCCCGACTAGTCGAGACCCAGTACTTC,CSARLVETQYF
15,NA,TRBV9,many,TRBJ1-5,TGTGCCAGCAGCGGGGGGGGGAAAAGCAATCAGCCCCAGCATTTT,CASSGGGKSNQPQHF
15,NA,TRBV6-5,many,TRBJ2-7,TGTGCCAGCAGTTACGGGGCGGGCAACTCCTACGAGCAGTACTTC,CASSYGAGNSYEQYF
14,NA,TRBV7-9,many,TRBJ2-7,TGTGCCAGCAGCCATATCGGACAGCCATACGAGCAGTACTTC,CASSHIGQPYEQYF
14,NA,TRBV3-1,medium-sized,TRBJ1-5,TGTGCCAGCAGCCAACACAGGGTCAATCAGCCCCAGCATTTT,CASSQHRVNQPQHF
15,NA,TRBV7-9,NA,TRBJ2-1,TGTGCCAGCAGCTATGGCCTTAGCTCCTACAATGAGCAGTTCTTC,CASSYGLSSYNEQFF
13,NA,TRBV20-1,many,TRBJ2-3,TGCAGTACGAAGGGGTTGGGGGCAGATACGCAGTATTTT,CSTKGLGADTQYF
14,TRBD1,TRBV4-3,many,TRBJ1-6,TGCGCCAGCAGCTCGACAGGGTTCAATTCACCCCTCCACTTT,CASSSTGFNSPLHF
15,NA,TRBV3-1,many,TRBJ2-2,TGTGCCAGCAGTCAAGGACCCAAGAGAACCGGGGAGCTGTTTTTT,CASSQGPKRTGELFF
13,NA,TRBV19,NA,TRBJ1-1,TGTGCCAGCATGGGGAATATGAACACTGAAGCTTTCTTT,CASMGNMNTEAFF